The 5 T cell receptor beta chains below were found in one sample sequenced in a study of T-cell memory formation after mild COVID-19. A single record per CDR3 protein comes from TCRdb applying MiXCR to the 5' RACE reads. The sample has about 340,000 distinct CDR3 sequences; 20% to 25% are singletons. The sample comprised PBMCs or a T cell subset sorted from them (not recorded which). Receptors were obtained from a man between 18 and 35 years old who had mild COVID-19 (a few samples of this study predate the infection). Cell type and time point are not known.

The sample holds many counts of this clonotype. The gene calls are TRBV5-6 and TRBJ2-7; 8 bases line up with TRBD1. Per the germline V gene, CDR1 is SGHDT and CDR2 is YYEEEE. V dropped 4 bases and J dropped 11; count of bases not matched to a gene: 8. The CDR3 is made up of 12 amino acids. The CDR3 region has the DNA TGTGCCAGCAGCCTCACAGGGGGTGTAGAGTACGTC. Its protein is CASSLTGGVEYV.

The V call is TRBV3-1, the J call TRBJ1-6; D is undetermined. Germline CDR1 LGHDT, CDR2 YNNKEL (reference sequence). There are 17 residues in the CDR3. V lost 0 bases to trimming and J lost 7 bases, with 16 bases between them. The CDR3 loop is CASSQDFAGSANSPLHF. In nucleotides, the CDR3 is TGTGCCAGCAGCCAAGATTTCGCGGGCAGCGCAAATTCACCCCTCCACTTT.

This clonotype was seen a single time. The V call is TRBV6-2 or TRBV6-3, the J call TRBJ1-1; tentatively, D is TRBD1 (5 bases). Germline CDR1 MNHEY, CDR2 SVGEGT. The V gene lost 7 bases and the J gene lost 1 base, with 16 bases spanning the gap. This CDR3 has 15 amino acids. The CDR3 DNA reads TGTGCCAGCAACCTGAGGGGCAAGGGGAACACTGAAGCTTTCTTT. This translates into CASNLRGKGNTEAFF.

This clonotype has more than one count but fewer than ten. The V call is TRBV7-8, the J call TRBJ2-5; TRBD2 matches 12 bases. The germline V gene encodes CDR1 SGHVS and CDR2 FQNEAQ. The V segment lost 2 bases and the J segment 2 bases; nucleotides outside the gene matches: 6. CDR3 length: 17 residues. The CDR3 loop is CASSLLGLAGPQETQYF. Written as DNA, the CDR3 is TGTGCCAGCAGCTTACTCGGACTAGCGGGACCTCAAGAGACCCAGTACTTC.

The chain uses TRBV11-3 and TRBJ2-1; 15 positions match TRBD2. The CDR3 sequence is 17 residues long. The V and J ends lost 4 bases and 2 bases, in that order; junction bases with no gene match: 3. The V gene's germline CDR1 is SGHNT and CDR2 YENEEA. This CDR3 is CASSYGLAGGPYNEQFF. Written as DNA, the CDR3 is TGTGCCAGCAGCTACGGACTAGCGGGGGGGCCCTACAATGAGCAGTTCTTC.